The 28 T cell receptor beta chains given below trace back to one sample, sequenced in a study of cytomegalovirus exposure and HLA in healthy donors. The PCR contained 60 Vbeta and 13 Jbeta primers. Sequenced by immunoSEQ multiplex PCR; TCRdb stores in-frame clones only, minus some. The sample holds 170,000 or so clones; 77% are singletons and the top ten take 3.5% to 4.5%. Sequencing was performed on PBMCs. The origin of the receptors is a woman aged 55-70 years in good health and CMV-seropositive.

The rearrangement uses TRBV18 and TRBJ2-3; 8 bases match TRBD2. In germline, CDR1 is KGHSH, CDR2 LQKENI. Trimming at V came to 0 bases and at J to 0 bases, leaving 5 bases not matched to a gene. The CDR3 covers 17 residues. CDR3: CASSPPTSATSTDTQYF. CDR3 bases: TGTGCCAGCTCACCACCGACTAGCGCTACTAGCACAGATACGCAGTATTTT.

This sequence joins TRBV5-6 and TRBJ1-5; D perhaps matches TRBD1 (5 bases). This CDR3 has 16 amino acids. Germline V gives CDR1 SGHDT, CDR2 YYEEEE. Trimming removed 1 base at V and 3 bases at J, with 14 bases between. The CDR3 coding sequence is TGTGCCAGCAGCTTGAGGCACAGGTATACCAATCAGCCCCAGCATTTT. Protein sequence: CASSLRHRYTNQPQHF.

This chain links TRBV27 with TRBJ2-7; the match to TRBD2 covers 12 bases. V was pared by 1 base and J by 5 bases, with 3 bases of the junction left unmatched. Germline assignment: CDR1 MNHEY and CDR2 SMNVEV (reference sequence). CDR3 length: 15 amino acids. The CDR3 nucleotides read TGTGCCAGCAGTTTATTGGCTAGCGGGAGGGACGAGCAGTACTTC. This translates into CASSLLASGRDEQYF.

The chain has TRBV7-6 and TRBJ2-2, with 12 bases identical to TRBD2. CDR3 length: 20 amino acids. The germline gives CDR1 SGHVS, CDR2 FNYEAQ. Trimming cost V 2 bases and J 0 bases; bases outside gene matches: 10. CDR3 sequence: CASSLKEILAGGANTGELFF. In nucleotides, the CDR3 is TGTGCCAGCAGCTTAAAAGAGATACTAGCGGGGGGCGCGAACACCGGGGAGCTGTTTTTT. The full variable domain, with the rest looked up from reference TRBV7-6 and TRBJ2-2, is GAGVSQSPRYKVTKRGQDVALRCDPISGHVSLYWYRQALGQGPEFLTYFNYEAQQDKSGLPNDRFSAERPEGSISTLTIQRTEQRDSAMYRCASSLKEILAGGANTGELFFGEGSRLTVL.

The chain uses TRBV5-4 and TRBJ2-5; TRBD2 matches 9 bases. The closer fit of TRBJ2-7 to the DNA end suggests the J call may be wrong. CDR3 length: 15 amino acids. Germline V gene sequence: CDR1 SGHNT, CDR2 YYREEE (reference sequence). CDR3 in amino acids: CASSLVAGGSYEQYF. The CDR3 DNA follows: TGTGCCAGCAGCTTGGTTGCGGGGGGGTCGTACGAGCAGTACTTC.

This clone was seen once. The CDR3 loop reads CSASGQETQYF. In DNA, the CDR3 is TGCAGTGCTTCAGGGCAAGAGACCCAGTACTTC. The genes are TRBV20-1 and TRBJ2-5, with a tentative D call TRBD1 (5 bases). Germline CDR1 reads DFQATT; CDR2 reads SNEGSKA (reference sequence). Trimming left V 5 bases short and J 2 bases short, with 6 bases between. There are 11 residues in the CDR3.

This chain joins TRBV5-1 and TRBJ2-5, with 8 bases fitting TRBD2. The germline CDR1 and CDR2 sequences are SGHRS and YFSETQ. The length of the CDR3 is 14 residues. V shed 4 bases and J 2 bases; nucleotides not matched to a gene: 4. CDR3 sequence (DNA): TGCGCCAGCAGCCGGGGACTAGGACAAGAGACCCAGTACTTC. It is translated as CASSRGLGQETQYF.

A few counts support this clone. This rearrangement joins TRBV30 to TRBJ2-7; TRBD2 might be the D (6 bases). Germline V gives CDR1 GTSNPN, CDR2 SVGIG (reference sequence). The V end lost 3 bases, the J end lost 2 bases, and 14 bases lay between the germline ends. This CDR3 comprises 14 residues. The CDR3 DNA reads as TGTGCCTGGAGGAGTAGCGGAATCCCCTACGAGCAGTACTTC. It encodes CAWRSSGIPYEQYF.

The chain recombines TRBV6-1 with TRBJ2-3, with a weak D call TRBD1 (6 bases). The CDR3 contains 14 residues. V was pared by 3 bases and J by 2 bases, with 9 bases between. Germline V gives CDR1 MNHNS, CDR2 SASEGT. The CDR3 here is CASSERGITDTQYF. DNA for the CDR3: TGTGCCAGCAGTGAGAGGGGGATCACAGATACGCAGTATTTT.

This clone was found a few times. The genes are TRBV28 and TRBJ1-2, with D possibly matching TRBD1 (6 bases). The CDR3 is 15 amino acids. The germline V gene encodes CDR1 MDHEN and CDR2 SYDVKM. V lost 6 bases and J 9 bases, leaving 23 bases between the germline ends. The CDR3: CASSRNPLDSRSYTF. CDR3 coding DNA: TGTGCCAGCAGCCGGAACCCTTTGGACAGCCGAAGCTACACCTTC.

V gene TRBV2 combines with J gene TRBJ2-1; perhaps TRBD2 as D (6 bases). Trimming stripped 4 bases from V and 7 bases from J, with 14 bases between. Germline CDR1 reads SNHLY; CDR2 reads FYNNEI. The CDR3 runs 14 residues. In DNA form, the CDR3 reads TGTGCCAGCAGTGTAAACCGCGGGGTAAATGAGCAGTTCTTC. This translates into CASSVNRGVNEQFF.

This rearrangement joins TRBV28 to TRBJ2-1, with a tentative D call TRBD1 (8 bases). CDR3 length equals 15 residues. V lost 6 bases and J lost 1, with 13 bases in between. The germline V gene encodes CDR1 MDHEN and CDR2 SYDVKM. The CDR3 spells CASRTGGGSYNEQFF. The CDR3 DNA follows: TGTGCCAGCAGAACAGGGGGGGGGTCCTACAATGAGCAGTTCTTC.

On this clone itself: Given the absence of the conserved phenylalanine or tryptophan at the CDR3 end, a read error is likely. The rearrangement joins TRBV11-2 to TRBJ2-7; possibly TRBD1 for D (5 bases). CDR1 SGHAT and CDR2 FQNNGV come from the germline V gene. The CDR3 loop spans 16 amino acids. V gave up 5 bases and J gave up 1 base, with 18 bases separating them. The DNA for the CDR3 is TGTGCCAGCAGCCGGGCGGTAGGGGCCCAATCCTACGAGCAGTACCTC. Its protein is CASSRAVGAQSYEQYL.

In the case of this clone: An end of the junction does not agree with germline; a read error may underlie this. The chain combines TRBV7-7 with TRBJ2-2; 9 bases match TRBD2. The CDR3 is 15 residues long. Germline CDR1 reads SSHAT; CDR2 reads FNYEAQ (reference sequence). CDR3 in DNA: TGTGCTAGCAGCTGGGCTAGCGGGATCGACGGGGAGCTGTTTTTT. Its protein is CASSWASGIDGELFF.

The J gene is TRBJ1-6, the V gene TRBV7-9; 8 nucleotides agree with TRBD1. Germline V gives CDR1 SEHNR, CDR2 FQNEAQ (reference sequence). The CDR3 covers 16 residues. The V and J ends lost 5 bases and 7 bases, in that order; junction bases with no gene match: 10. The DNA of the CDR3 is TGTGCCAGCAGCCCCTGGACAGGGTTAGGGAATTCACCCCTCCACTTT. It yields the protein CASSPWTGLGNSPLHF.

A single count supports this clone. At one end the junction does not follow the germline gene, possibly because of a read error. This chain joins TRBV5-6 and TRBJ2-4, with D unclear. Germline-derived CDR1 and CDR2 are SGHDT and YYEEEE. CDR3 length: 14 residues. CDR3 sequence (DNA): TGTGCCAGCAGCTTGTGGGCAGCCAAAAACAGTCAGTACTTC. Its translation: CASSLWAAKNSQYF.

The V gene is TRBV6-6, the J gene TRBJ2-6; a weak D match, TRBD1 (5 bases). The CDR3 runs to 15 residues. Germline V gene sequence: CDR1 MNHNY, CDR2 SVGAGI (reference sequence). The V and J ends lost 4 bases and 3 bases respectively, with 10 bases between them. CDR3 DNA sequence: TGTGCCAGCAGTTTTTCAGGGAATGGGGCCAACGTCCTGACTTTC. It translates to CASSFSGNGANVLTF.

The chain couples TRBV5-1 to TRBJ2-1; the match to TRBD2 covers 9 bases. Germline V gives CDR1 SGHRS, CDR2 YFSETQ. J gave up 9 bases and V 0 bases, and 7 bases lay outside the gene matches. The CDR3 totals 15 residues. CDR3 in DNA: TGCGCCAGCAGCTTGGCAGCTAGCGGGAAGGGTGAGCAGTTCTTC. Translating it yields CASSLAASGKGEQFF.

The table lists this clone with a count of one. The J gene is TRBJ2-1, the V gene TRBV7-2, with TRBD1 matching 7 bases. Per germline, CDR1 SGHTA and CDR2 FQGNSA. CDR3 length: 16 amino acids. Trimming at V came to 1 base and at J to 4 bases, leaving 7 bases not matched to a gene. CDR3 nucleotide sequence: TGTGCCAGCAGCTTAGAGGGCCGACAGGGATACAATGAGCAGTTCTTC. Translating gives CASSLEGRQGYNEQFF.

The chain recombines TRBV5-1 with TRBJ2-2; 8 bases are shared with TRBD1. CDR1 SGHRS and CDR2 YFSETQ come from the germline V gene. Unmatched junction bases numbered 12, after V lost 7 bases and J lost 1 base. This CDR3 is built from 17 residues. This CDR3 reads CASFRTGRSGNTGELFF. The CDR3 coding sequence is TGCGCCAGCTTCCGGACAGGGCGATCCGGGAACACCGGGGAGCTGTTTTTT.

The chain uses TRBV27 and TRBJ2-1; the D gene is possibly TRBD2 (5 bases). CDR3 length: 14 residues. V lost 3 bases and J lost 4, with 10 bases in between. CDR1 is MNHEY, CDR2 SMNVEV, per germline (reference sequence). This CDR3 reads CASSFSEVYNEQFF. The CDR3 coding sequence is TGTGCCAGCAGTTTTTCGGAGGTATACAATGAGCAGTTCTTC.

In its sample, this clone was seen a few times. The rearrangement joins TRBV7-8 to TRBJ2-7; TRBD2 is a possible D gene (5 bases). Trimming shortened V by 5 bases and J by 2 bases, and 16 bases separated the two germline ends. Germline-derived CDR1 and CDR2 are SGHVS and FQNEAQ. CDR3 length equals 15 residues. In DNA, the CDR3 is TGTGCCAGCAGCCCTGCGCCCGGACTGGCCTACGAGCAGTACTTC. Its protein product is CASSPAPGLAYEQYF.

The V call is TRBV7-2, the J call TRBJ2-3; D is uncertain. V was trimmed by 1 base and J by 4 bases, leaving 6 bases between them. This CDR3 is 13 amino acids long. Germline lookup yields CDR1 SGHTA and CDR2 FQGNSA. CDR3 nucleotides: TGTGCCAGCAGCTTAGGGGCTGCAGATACGCAGTATTTT. It is translated as CASSLGAADTQYF.

The V and J genes are TRBV7-9 and TRBJ2-5; maybe TRBD1 (5 bases). The V gene lost 2 bases and the J gene lost 1 base, with 8 bases spanning the gap. Germline loops: CDR1 SEHNR, CDR2 FQNEAQ (reference sequence). This CDR3 region has 14 residues. In DNA, the CDR3 is TGTGCCAGCAGCTTATTCCAGGGCCAAGAGACCCAGTACTTC. This translates into CASSLFQGQETQYF.

The chain links TRBV7-6 to TRBJ2-7, with 9 bases matching TRBD1. The V and J ends lost 4 bases and 7 bases, in that order; junction bases with no gene match: 8. In germline, CDR1 is SGHVS, CDR2 FNYEAQ. The CDR3 totals 14 residues. The CDR3 DNA sequence: TGTGCCAGCAGCTCCCCCGGGACAGGGTGGGAGCAGTACTTC. This gives the protein CASSSPGTGWEQYF.

This chain connects TRBV7-8 to TRBJ2-7; 9 bases align to TRBD1. The junction had 2 bases not matched to a gene; V was cut back by 3 bases and J by 2 bases. CDR1 and CDR2 (germline): SGHVS, FQNEAQ. The CDR3 length is 14 residues. In DNA form, the CDR3 reads TGTGCCAGCAGCTTGGACAGGGGACCCTACGAGCAGTACTTC. Translation gives CASSLDRGPYEQYF.

CDR3 DNA sequence: TGTGCCACCTCACCAAGGGGCCGTGACTATGGCTACACCTTC. The encoded protein is CATSPRGRDYGYTF. The rearrangement joins TRBV19 to TRBJ1-2, with D perhaps TRBD1 (5 bases). The CDR3 runs to 14 residues. Trimming cost V 10 bases and J 3 bases, with 18 bases left between them. Germline V gives CDR1 LNHDA, CDR2 SQIVND (reference sequence).

The CDR3 reads CASSREGDGIGDTEAFF. Here the CDR3 DNA reads TGCGCCAGCAGCAGGGAGGGGGATGGTATTGGAGACACTGAAGCTTTCTTT. V usage is TRBV5-1 and J usage is TRBJ1-1; TRBD1 is a possible D gene (6 bases). The CDR3 consists of 17 residues. V was cut by 4 bases and J by 3 bases, with 22 bases left in between. In germline, CDR1 is SGHRS, CDR2 YFSETQ.